A selection of T cell receptor beta chains follows, all from one sample in a study of T cell responses to AZD1222 COVID-19 vaccine. Method: immunoSEQ multiplex PCR; TCRdb's copy keeps in-frame clones and lacks some. Seen here are 100,000 to 140,000 clones, about 89% observed once, and the top ten hold about 6.8%. Material: peripheral blood, obtained 28 days after the second AZD1222 dose. All receptors come from an adult who received the AZD1222 COVID-19 vaccine. Both conserved end residues are part of each CDR3. A D gene is named only where the DNA matches it firmly. Size is stated for part of the rows, as once, few or many counts, or as a class when the clone is expanded.

>TRBV5-1|17|once|TRBJ2-3|-
CASSRGTSQPATDTQYF
TGCGCCAGCAGCAGGGGGACGTCTCAACCAGCCACAGATACGCAGTATTTT
>TRBV5-6|14|-|TRBJ1-2|-
CASSLAWGNYGYTF
TGTGCCAGCAGCTTGGCCTGGGGTAACTATGGCTACACCTTC
>TRBV5-1|13|-|TRBJ2-2|TRBD1
CASSLQGIGELFF
TGCGCCAGCAGCTTACAGGGGATCGGGGAGCTGTTTTTT
>TRBV3-1/TRBV3-2|13|-|TRBJ1-1|-
CASSQSGYTEAFF
TGTGCCAGCAGCCAAAGTGGGTACACTGAAGCTTTCTTT
>TRBV6-2/TRBV6-3|11|-|TRBJ1-2|-
CASSLNIDYTF
TGTGCCAGCAGTTTGAACATCGACTACACCTTC
>TRBV5-1|15|-|TRBJ2-1|-
CASSLPRTGNNEQFF
TGCGCCAGCAGCCTACCCCGGACCGGAAACAATGAGCAGTTCTTC
>TRBV6-2/TRBV6-3|15|-|TRBJ2-2|-
CASSYAGPHTGELFF
TGTGCCAGCAGTTACGCGGGACCGCACACCGGGGAGCTGTTTTTT
>TRBV15|11|-|TRBJ2-7|-
CATSRSTEQYF
TGTGCCACCAGCAGGTCCACCGAGCAGTACTTC
>TRBV11-2|16|-|TRBJ1-2|TRBD1
CASSLDHRRGSYGYTF
TGTGCCAGCAGCTTAGATCATCGCAGGGGGTCTTATGGCTACACCTTC
>TRBV11-2|13|-|TRBJ1-1|-
CASSLQGYTEAFF
TGTGCCAGCAGCTTGCAGGGGTACACTGAAGCTTTCTTT
>TRBV9|13|-|TRBJ1-1|-
CASSATGNTEAFF
TGTGCCAGCAGTGCGACAGGGAACACTGAAGCTTTCTTT
>TRBV2|15|-|TRBJ1-1|-
CASSPLGVEGTEAFF
TGTGCCAGCAGTCCTCTGGGGGTAGAGGGTACTGAAGCTTTCTTT
>TRBV15|16|-|TRBJ1-2|-
CATSRAGGGLNYGYTF
TGTGCCACCAGCAGAGCTGGAGGGGGTCTTAACTATGGCTACACCTTC
>TRBV7-8|14|-|TRBJ1-5|-
CASSPGLVGQPQHF
TGTGCCAGCAGCCCCGGTTTGGTGGGTCAGCCCCAGCATTTT
>TRBV7-9|15|-|TRBJ1-3|TRBD1
CASSRQGGSGNTIYF
TGTGCCAGCAGCAGACAGGGGGGCTCTGGAAACACCATATATTTT
>TRBV20-1|11|-|TRBJ2-3|TRBD2
CSAGLADTQYF
TGCAGTGCTGGACTAGCGGATACGCAGTATTTT
>TRBV5-6|14|-|TRBJ1-1|TRBD1
CASSLQGVGTEAFF
TGTGCCAGCAGCTTACAGGGGGTCGGCACTGAAGCTTTCTTT
>TRBV28|13|-|TRBJ1-1|-
CASSSFIYTEAFF
TGTGCCAGCAGTTCCTTCATTTACACTGAAGCTTTCTTT
>TRBV14|14|-|TRBJ2-7|-
CASSQDPTIREQYF
TGTGCCAGCAGCCAAGATCCGACAATCCGCGAGCAGTACTTC
>TRBV28|11|-|TRBJ1-5|-
CASSFDQPQHF
TGTGCCAGCAGTTTTGATCAGCCCCAGCATTTT
>TRBV28|15|-|TRBJ1-5|-
CASRHPQGSHQPQHF
TGTGCCAGCAGGCACCCCCAGGGTTCGCATCAGCCCCAGCATTTT
>TRBV6-5|13|-|TRBJ1-1|-
CASSTGLNTEAFF
TGTGCCAGCAGTACAGGGTTGAACACTGAAGCTTTCTTT
>TRBV7-2|14|-|TRBJ1-4|-
CASSLGATNEKLFF
TGTGCCAGCAGCTTAGGTGCAACTAATGAAAAACTGTTTTTT
>TRBV25-1|12|-|TRBJ2-2|-
CASSIRSGELFF
TGTGCCAGCAGCATTAGGTCCGGGGAGCTGTTTTTT
>TRBV7-2|14|-|TRBJ2-7|-
CASSLAVWGNEQYF
TGTGCCAGCAGCTTAGCGGTGTGGGGGAACGAGCAGTACTTC
>TRBV5-1|15|-|TRBJ2-7|-
CASSLKGGTPNEQYF
TGCGCCAGCAGCTTGAAGGGGGGGACGCCGAACGAGCAGTACTTC
>TRBV7-2|12|-|TRBJ2-3|-
CASSLGRWTQYF
TGTGCCAGCAGCTTAGGGCGGTGGACGCAGTATTTT
>TRBV5-1|15|-|TRBJ2-1|TRBD2
CASSTSGTSGRDWFF
TGCGCCAGCAGCACGTCCGGGACTAGCGGGAGAGATTGGTTCTTC
>TRBV7-9|14|-|TRBJ1-5|TRBD1
CASSKTGSDQPQHF
TGTGCCAGCAGCAAGACAGGGTCGGATCAGCCCCAGCATTTT
>TRBV11-2|13|-|TRBJ2-1|-
CASSFRSGLEQFF
TGTGCCAGCAGCTTCCGGTCGGGACTTGAGCAGTTCTTC
>TRBV28|15|-|TRBJ1-1|TRBD1
CASSLMGQGEIKAFF
TGTGCCAGCAGTTTAATGGGACAGGGTGAAATCAAAGCTTTCTTT
>TRBV6-5|15|-|TRBJ2-7|-
CASSYSGTEPYEQYF
TGTGCCAGCAGTTACTCGGGCACGGAACCCTACGAGCAGTACTTC